This TCR beta chain was captured by sequencing in a study of blood T cell repertoires in COVID-19. In the study overall: The United States, Italy and Spain were the sources of the acute and convalescent COVID-19 samples. From T cells, B-cell-depleted T cells, or PBMCs came the material, which was cDNA or gDNA.

CDR1 is SGDLS and CDR2 is YYNGEE in the germline V gene. V lost 3 bases, J lost 9 bases, and 7 bases stayed unmatched. The CDR3 sequence is 13 residues long. How the authors handled the data: Nucleated cell number was recorded as an estimate derived from reference gene primer amplification. The method was immunoSEQ multiplex PCR; TCRdb's version includes in-frame clones alone and lacks a portion of them. V, J and clone size are those of that table, while D and trimming were read from the DNA. The repertoire holds approximately 120,000 clones, with about 79% as singletons. The clonotype originates from a woman older than 75 with active or convalescent COVID-19. The V call is TRBV9, the J call TRBJ2-7; TRBD2 matches 9 bases. Sequenced material: peripheral blood. The CDR3 DNA is TGTGCCAGCAGCGCGACTAGCGGAGAGACGCAGTACTTC. Protein: CASSATSGETQYF.